This T cell receptor (beta chain) is drawn from a study of T cell clones after liver transplantation. This CDR3 is built from 15 residues. From germline, CDR1 is SGHAT and CDR2 FQNNGV. Trimming shortened V by 5 bases and J by 1 base, and 12 bases separated the two germline ends. Clones were read by immunoSEQ multiplex PCR, and TCRdb kept only the in-frame ones, dropping some. Among about 78,000 clones, about four fifths were seen once, and the ten largest hold about 0.64%. This sequence was found in a human donor who received a liver transplant. The chain carries TRBV11-2 and TRBJ2-1; D call uncertain. The sequencing used CD4+ T cells from blood, collected before liver transplant. The CDR3: CASSPTVLSYNEQFF. For the CDR3, the DNA is TGTGCCAGCAGCCCGACGGTACTTTCCTACAATGAGCAGTTCTTC.